These T cell receptor beta chains were read from a single sample in a study of CD8 T cells in Susac syndrome. TCRdb processed the immunoSEQ multiplex PCR reads anew with MiXCR; each CDR3 protein has one entry. The table has about 130,000 distinct CDR3 sequences, 95% seen once. The sample consisted of CD8+ T cells from PBMCs. The origin of the receptors is a human donor with Susac syndrome. The CDR3 runs from the conserved cysteine through the conserved F or W. The order of the fields is CDR3 length, clone size, V gene, D gene, J gene, CDR3 protein. A D gene is named only where the DNA matches it firmly. For some rows the clone size is stated as once, few or many, or as a class when expanded; others skip it.

>14|.|TRBV14|.|TRBJ2-2
CASSQNSGAGELFF
>16|once|TRBV12-3/TRBV12-4|TRBD2|TRBJ2-1
CASSSLGLAGYNEQFF
>13|few|TRBV29-1|.|TRBJ2-7
CSAKGTPAYEQYF
>13|.|TRBV3-1|.|TRBJ2-7
CASSRDMSDEQYF
>16|.|TRBV19|TRBD1|TRBJ1-1
CASSPPTGWLGTEAFF
>17|.|TRBV6-5|.|TRBJ1-3
CASSYHWQVPSGNTIYF
>12|.|TRBV29-1|.|TRBJ2-7
CSVEEWGEEQYF
>15|.|TRBV27|.|TRBJ2-1
CASSLSGLLYNEQFF
>15|.|TRBV28|.|TRBJ1-1
CASLPVGGGNTEAFF
>18|.|TRBV4-1|TRBD2|TRBJ2-7
CASSPRASNGGSSYEQYF
>10|once|TRBV29-1|.|TRBJ1-1
CSASQGQAFF
>17|.|TRBV18|.|TRBJ2-5
CASSPPDGAPPQETQYF
>17|.|TRBV18|TRBD1|TRBJ2-7
CASSYSSQGARWYEQYF
>15|.|TRBV11-1|TRBD2|TRBJ2-3
CASSQLAGLADTQYF
>12|.|TRBV29-1|TRBD1|TRBJ2-7
CSVADRGPEQYF
>16|few|TRBV20-1|TRBD2|TRBJ2-3
CSAPTPPSGVTDTQYF
>13|.|TRBV7-2|.|TRBJ1-1
CASSSRAHPEAFF
>14|.|TRBV6-5|TRBD2|TRBJ2-1
CASRPASGNYEQFF
>15|.|TRBV2|TRBD1|TRBJ2-1
CASSDPGQGLNEQFF
>12|.|TRBV4-1|.|TRBJ2-7
CASSELEYEQYF
>15|.|TRBV30|TRBD2|TRBJ2-1
CAWSVLAGGLREQFF
>12|.|TRBV7-6|TRBD1|TRBJ2-7
CAINTGAYEQYF
>13|.|TRBV9|.|TRBJ1-4
CASGGQLNEKLFF
>18|.|TRBV12-3/TRBV12-4|.|TRBJ2-1
CASSQRADRQSSYNEQFF
>14|.|TRBV27|.|TRBJ2-5
CASSFGVAQETQYF
>15|.|TRBV2|TRBD1|TRBJ2-7
CASSGQGRNIYEQYF
>14|once|TRBV5-4|TRBD2|TRBJ2-7
CASSPQAGGGEQYF
>15|once|TRBV7-3|.|TRBJ2-3
CASSQGLVGTDTQYF
>16|.|TRBV5-1|.|TRBJ1-2
CASSPFGAGLDYGYTF
>13|.|TRBV12-3/TRBV12-4|.|TRBJ2-7
CASTLGQTYEQYF
>15|.|TRBV27|.|TRBJ2-7
CASSYKRSSGFEQYF
>12|.|TRBV7-9|.|TRBJ2-3
CASSFVTDTQYF
>13|.|TRBV5-6|TRBD1|TRBJ2-1
CASGGQGFNEQFF
>14|few|TRBV4-1|TRBD1|TRBJ2-7
CASSHLGQIYEQYF
>15|.|TRBV9|.|TRBJ2-1
CASSESGSSYNEQFF
>14|once|TRBV9|.|TRBJ1-1
CASSVDVMNTEAFF
>17|.|TRBV7-9|TRBD2|TRBJ2-7
CASSLGGLAAPAGEQYF
>11|.|TRBV10-2|TRBD1|TRBJ1-4
CASRDSDELFF
>16|.|TRBV9|.|TRBJ1-1
CASSAHTGGGGTEAFF
>16|.|TRBV27|.|TRBJ1-2
CASSLSWDGQNYGYTF
>8|.|TRBV5-1|.|TRBJ2-7
CASSFDLF
>14|.|TRBV12-5|.|TRBJ2-5
CASGFPDARETQYF
>12|.|TRBV28|.|TRBJ1-1
CASSLSDSEAFF
>13|.|TRBV6-6|.|TRBJ1-2
CASSQQVDYGYTF
>13|.|TRBV7-8|.|TRBJ2-5
CASSSRAQETQYF
>15|.|TRBV9|.|TRBJ2-7
CASSPSTSRSFEQYF
>12|.|TRBV29-1|.|TRBJ2-7
CSAYLQDYEQYF
>15|.|TRBV29-1|TRBD1|TRBJ1-2
CSVEDLRQGADGYTF
>12|.|TRBV15|.|TRBJ2-7
CATSVGGWEQYF
>15|once|TRBV5-4|TRBD2|TRBJ2-1
CASSFWREAYNEQFF
>11|.|TRBV6-2/TRBV6-3|.|TRBJ2-7
CASASGYEQYF
>14|.|TRBV11-3|.|TRBJ1-2
CASSPDDRRSGYTF